This TCR beta chain was retrieved from a study of shared clonotypes between healthy human individuals. Donors were healthy HIV-negative adults without recently reported acute infections or vaccinations. The germline CDR1 and CDR2 sequences are SGHTA and FQGNSA. The V and J ends lost 4 bases and 0 bases respectively, with 13 bases between them. The length of the CDR3 is 16 residues. Some clones are missing from TCRdb's copy, which holds only in-frame ones; the method was immunoSEQ multiplex PCR. The table has just under 350,000 clones, 73% seen once. To note about this clone: Its target is unknown.

The study's findings and limits: Rarefaction demonstrated incomplete sorted-subset sequencing despite large depth.

V gene TRBV7-2 combines with J gene TRBJ1-3; no definite D call. The sample was memory CD4+ T cells sorted from blood. Subset noted: CD45RA-negative fraction. The receptor comes from a man aged 30 to 45 in good health. The chain's CDR3 is CASSSPVSNSGNTIYF. In DNA, the CDR3 is TGTGCCAGCAGCTCCCCAGTATCTAACTCTGGAAACACCATATATTTT.